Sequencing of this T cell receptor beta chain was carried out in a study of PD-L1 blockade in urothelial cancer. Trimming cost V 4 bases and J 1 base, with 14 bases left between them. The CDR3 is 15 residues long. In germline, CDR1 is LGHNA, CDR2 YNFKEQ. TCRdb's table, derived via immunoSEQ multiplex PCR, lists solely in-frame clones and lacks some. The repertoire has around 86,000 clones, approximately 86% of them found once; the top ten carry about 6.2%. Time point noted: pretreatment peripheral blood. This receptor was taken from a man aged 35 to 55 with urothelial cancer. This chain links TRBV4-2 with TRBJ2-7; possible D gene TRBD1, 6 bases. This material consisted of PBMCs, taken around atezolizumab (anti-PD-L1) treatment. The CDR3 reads CASSPSGASSYEQYF. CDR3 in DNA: TGTGCCAGCAGCCCATCAGGGGCCTCGTCCTACGAGCAGTACTTC.